This T cell receptor beta chain was sequenced for a study of beta chain features in type 1 diabetes. In this sample, this clone turned up a few times. As yet, its antigen is unknown. Expressed TCRB transcripts were sequenced because the entire RNA isolate underwent reverse transcription. This table comes from immunoSEQ multiplex PCR, and its TCRdb copy is limited to in-frame clones, with some not included. The sample includes 640,000 or so clones, over 11% of them seen just once. Study-level points and caveats: In all four CD4+ subsets, TCRB CDR3 length was significantly, moderately reduced in type 1 diabetes.

Sequencing input: naive CD4+ T cells from blood. The receptor comes from a man younger than 30 with type 1 diabetes.

The CDR3 nucleotides read TGTGCCAGCAGTTACCGCGGGGGGCCAACCTACGAGCAGTACTTC. As protein: CASSYRGGPTYEQYF. The V and J genes are TRBV6-6 and TRBJ2-7, with 8 bases aligning to TRBD2. J gave up 2 bases and V 2 bases, and 5 bases lay outside the gene matches. The germline CDR1 and CDR2 sequences are MNHNY and SVGAGI (reference sequence). The CDR3 runs 15 residues.